Here is one TCR beta chain with its context. With 11 bases removed from V and 4 bases from J, the gap between germline ends came to 20 bases. Germline V gene lookup returns CDR1 MGHDK and CDR2 SYGVNS. This CDR3 has 14 amino acids. This record comes from a study of patients and donors after allogeneic stem cell transplantation. Each CDR3 protein gets one entry after TCRdb re-called the RT-PCR reads with MiXCR. The table has around 150,000 distinct CDR3 sequences, about a third seen once. This rearrangement joins TRBV25-1 to TRBJ1-1; no clear D gene. This receptor was obtained from a human donor who was either an allogeneic HSCT recipient or a stem cell or donor lymphocyte infusion donor (not recorded which). It is not recorded whose cells these are; they may come from a transplant donor. The sample comprised blood, either unsorted or a sorted T cell fraction (not recorded which). CDR3 loop: CACGRTEGSTEAFF. In DNA, the CDR3 is TGTGCCTGTGGGAGGACCGAGGGTTCCACTGAAGCTTTCTTT.